This TCR beta chain was recorded in a study of blood T cell repertoires in COVID-19. Study summary: PBMCs, B-cell-depleted T cells, or T cells were the source of the cDNA or gDNA that made up the material.

Original processing notes: Reference gene primer amplification yielded estimated nucleated cell counts. Measured with immunoSEQ multiplex PCR; TCRdb has only the in-frame clones, and not every one. That table furnishes V, J and clone size, whereas the DNA furnished D and trimming. The sample has approximately 140,000 clones, roughly 88% seen once; the top ten hold roughly 1.4%. The germline V gene encodes CDR1 MNHEY and CDR2 SVGAGI. The V gene lost 7 bases and the J gene lost 0 bases, with 9 bases spanning the gap. The CDR3 extends over 13 amino acids. Material: peripheral blood. The rearrangement links TRBV6-5 to TRBJ1-1, with D possibly matching TRBD1 (6 bases). This sequence originates from an older woman with acute or convalescent COVID-19. In DNA form, the CDR3 reads TGTGCCAGCAAGTGGGGGCTGAACACTGAAGCTTTCTTT. Translation: CASKWGLNTEAFF.